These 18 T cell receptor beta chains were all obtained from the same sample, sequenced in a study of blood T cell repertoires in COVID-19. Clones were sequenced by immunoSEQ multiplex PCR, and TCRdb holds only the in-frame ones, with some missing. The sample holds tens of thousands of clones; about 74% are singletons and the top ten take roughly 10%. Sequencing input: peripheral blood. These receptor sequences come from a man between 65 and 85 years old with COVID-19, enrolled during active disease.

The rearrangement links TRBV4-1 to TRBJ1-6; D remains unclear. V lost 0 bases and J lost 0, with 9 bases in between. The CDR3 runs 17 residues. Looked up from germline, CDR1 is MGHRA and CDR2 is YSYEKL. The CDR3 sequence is CASSQDKRSSYNSPLHF. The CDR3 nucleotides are TGCGCCAGCAGCCAAGATAAGAGGAGCTCCTATAATTCACCCCTCCACTTT.

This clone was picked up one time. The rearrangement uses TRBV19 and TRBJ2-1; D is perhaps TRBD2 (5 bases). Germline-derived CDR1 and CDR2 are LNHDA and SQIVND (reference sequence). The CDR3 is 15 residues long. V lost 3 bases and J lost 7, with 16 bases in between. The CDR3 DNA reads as TGTGCCAGTAGTATTGGCTTGGGGAGAGGGAATGAGCAGTTCTTC. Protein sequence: CASSIGLGRGNEQFF.

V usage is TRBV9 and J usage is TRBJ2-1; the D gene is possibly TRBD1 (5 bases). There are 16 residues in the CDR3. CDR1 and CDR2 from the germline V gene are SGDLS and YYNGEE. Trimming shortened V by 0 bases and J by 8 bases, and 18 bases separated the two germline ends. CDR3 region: CASSVEGFGVPHEQFF. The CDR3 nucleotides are TGTGCCAGCAGCGTAGAGGGGTTTGGGGTTCCCCATGAGCAGTTCTTC.

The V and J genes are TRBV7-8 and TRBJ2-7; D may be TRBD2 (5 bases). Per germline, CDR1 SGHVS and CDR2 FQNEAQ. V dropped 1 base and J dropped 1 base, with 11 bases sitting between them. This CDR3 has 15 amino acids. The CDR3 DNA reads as TGTGCCAGCAGCTTAGGAGGGAGTAGGTCCTACGAGCAGTACTTC. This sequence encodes CASSLGGSRSYEQYF.

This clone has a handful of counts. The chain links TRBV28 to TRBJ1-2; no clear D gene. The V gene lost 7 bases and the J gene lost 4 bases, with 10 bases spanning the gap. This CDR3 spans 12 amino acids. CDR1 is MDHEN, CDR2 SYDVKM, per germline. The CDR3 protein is CASTESRYGYTF. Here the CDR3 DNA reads TGTGCCAGCACTGAGTCCCGCTATGGCTACACCTTC.

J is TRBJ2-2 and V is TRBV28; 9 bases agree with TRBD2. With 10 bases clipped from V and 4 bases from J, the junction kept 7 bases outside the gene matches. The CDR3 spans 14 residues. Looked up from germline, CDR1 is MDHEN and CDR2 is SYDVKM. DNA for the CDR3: TGTGCCATCGAGGGTAGCGGGAGCACCGGGGAGCTGTTTTTT. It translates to CAIEGSGSTGELFF.

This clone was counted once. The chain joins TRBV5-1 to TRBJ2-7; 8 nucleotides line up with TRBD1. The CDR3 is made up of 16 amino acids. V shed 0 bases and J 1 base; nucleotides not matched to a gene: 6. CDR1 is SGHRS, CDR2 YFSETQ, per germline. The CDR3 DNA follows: TGCGCCAGCAGCTTGGGGCCGGGACAGGTGTCCTACGAGCAGTACTTC. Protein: CASSLGPGQVSYEQYF. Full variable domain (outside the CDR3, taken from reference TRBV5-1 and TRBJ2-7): KAGVTQTPRYLIKTRGQQVTLSCSPISGHRSVSWYQQTPGQGLQFLFEYFSETQRNKGNFPGRFSGRQFSNSRSEMNVSTLELGDSALYLCASSLGPGQVSYEQYFGPGTRLTVT.

CDR3 sequence: CASSLDRDHRGYTF. For the CDR3, the DNA is TGCGCCAGCAGCTTGGACAGGGATCATCGCGGCTACACCTTC. The chain employs TRBV5-1 and TRBJ1-2; possibly TRBD1 for D (6 bases). The CDR3 length is 14 residues. Trimming shortened V by 0 bases and J by 8 bases, and 14 bases separated the two germline ends. The germline V gene encodes CDR1 SGHRS and CDR2 YFSETQ.

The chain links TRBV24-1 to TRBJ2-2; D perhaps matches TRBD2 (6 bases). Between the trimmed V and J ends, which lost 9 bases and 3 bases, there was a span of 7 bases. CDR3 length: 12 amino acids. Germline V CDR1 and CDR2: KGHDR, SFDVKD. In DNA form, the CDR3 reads TGTGCCACCTCGGGGGACACCGGGGAGCTGTTTTTT. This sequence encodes CATSGDTGELFF.

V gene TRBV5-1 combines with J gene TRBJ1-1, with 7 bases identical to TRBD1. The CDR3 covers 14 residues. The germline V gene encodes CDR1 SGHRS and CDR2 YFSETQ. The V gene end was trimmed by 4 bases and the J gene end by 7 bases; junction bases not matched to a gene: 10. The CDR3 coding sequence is TGCGCCAGCAGCGTGACAGGGTCGCGGGGTGAAGCTTTCTTT. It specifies CASSVTGSRGEAFF.

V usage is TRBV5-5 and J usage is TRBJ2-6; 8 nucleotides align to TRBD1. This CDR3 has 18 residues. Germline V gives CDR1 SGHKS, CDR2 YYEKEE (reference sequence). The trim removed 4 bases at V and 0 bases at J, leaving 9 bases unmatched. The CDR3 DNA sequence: TGTGCCAGCAGCCCGGGACAGGTGGGATACTCTGGGGCCAACGTCCTGACTTTC. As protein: CASSPGQVGYSGANVLTF.

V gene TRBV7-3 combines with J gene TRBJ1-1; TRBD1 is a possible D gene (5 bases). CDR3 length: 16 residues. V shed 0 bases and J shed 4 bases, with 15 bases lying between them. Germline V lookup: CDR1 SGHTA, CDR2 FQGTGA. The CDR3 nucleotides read TGTGCCAGCAGCTTAACATTTCAGGGTAGGGGCACTGAAGCTTTCTTT. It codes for CASSLTFQGRGTEAFF.

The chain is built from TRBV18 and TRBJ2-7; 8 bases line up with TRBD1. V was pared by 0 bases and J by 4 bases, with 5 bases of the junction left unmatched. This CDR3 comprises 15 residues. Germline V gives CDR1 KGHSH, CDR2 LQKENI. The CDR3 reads CASSPPSQGAYEQYF. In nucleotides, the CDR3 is TGTGCCAGCTCACCACCGAGTCAGGGGGCGTACGAGCAGTACTTC.

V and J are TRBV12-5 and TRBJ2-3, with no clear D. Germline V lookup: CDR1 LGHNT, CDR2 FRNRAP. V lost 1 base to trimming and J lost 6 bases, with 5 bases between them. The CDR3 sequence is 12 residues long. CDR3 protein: CASGLAGDTQYF. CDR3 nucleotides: TGTGCTAGTGGTTTGGCCGGGGATACGCAGTATTTT.

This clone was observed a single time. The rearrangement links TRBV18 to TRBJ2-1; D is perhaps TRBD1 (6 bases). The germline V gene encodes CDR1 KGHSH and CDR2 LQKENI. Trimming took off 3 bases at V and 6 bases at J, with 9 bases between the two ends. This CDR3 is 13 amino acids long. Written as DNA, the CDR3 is TGTGCCAGCTCACCGGGACACCTCAATGAGCAGTTCTTC. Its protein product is CASSPGHLNEQFF.

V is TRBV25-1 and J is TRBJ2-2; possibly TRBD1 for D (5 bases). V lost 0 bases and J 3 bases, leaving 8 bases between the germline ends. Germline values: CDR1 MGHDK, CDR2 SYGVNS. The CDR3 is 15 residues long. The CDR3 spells CASSEYRVDTGELFF. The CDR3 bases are TGTGCCAGCAGTGAATACAGGGTCGACACCGGGGAGCTGTTTTTT.

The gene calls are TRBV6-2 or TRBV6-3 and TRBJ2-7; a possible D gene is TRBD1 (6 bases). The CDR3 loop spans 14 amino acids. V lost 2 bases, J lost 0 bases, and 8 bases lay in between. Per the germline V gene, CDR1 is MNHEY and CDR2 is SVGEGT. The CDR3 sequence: CASSYQQGSYEQYF. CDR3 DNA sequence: TGTGCCAGCAGTTACCAACAGGGCTCCTACGAGCAGTACTTC.

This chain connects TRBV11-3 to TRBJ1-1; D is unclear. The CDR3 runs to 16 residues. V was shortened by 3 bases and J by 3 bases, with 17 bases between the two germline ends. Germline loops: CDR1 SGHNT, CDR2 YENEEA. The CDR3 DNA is TGTGCCAGCAGCTTGGGCGGGGTTGCCGGGGACACTGAAGCTTTCTTT. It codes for CASSLGGVAGDTEAFF.